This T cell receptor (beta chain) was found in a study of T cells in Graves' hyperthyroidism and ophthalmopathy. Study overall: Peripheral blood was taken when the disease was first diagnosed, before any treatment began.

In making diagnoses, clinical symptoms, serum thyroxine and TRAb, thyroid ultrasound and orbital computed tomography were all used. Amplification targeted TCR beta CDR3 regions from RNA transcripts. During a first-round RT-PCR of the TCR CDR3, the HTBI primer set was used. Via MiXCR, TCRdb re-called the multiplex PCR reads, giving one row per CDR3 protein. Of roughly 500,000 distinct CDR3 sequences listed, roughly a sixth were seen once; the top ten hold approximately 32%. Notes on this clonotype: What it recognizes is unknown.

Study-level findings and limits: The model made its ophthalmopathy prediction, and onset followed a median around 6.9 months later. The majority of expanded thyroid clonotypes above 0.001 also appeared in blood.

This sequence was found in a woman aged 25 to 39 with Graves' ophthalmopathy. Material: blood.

The CDR3 is CASGSRRDEQFF. The CDR3, as DNA: TGTGCCAGCGGATCACGTAGGGATGAGCAGTTCTTC. This chain links TRBV28 with TRBJ2-1; D call uncertain. V was cut by 8 bases and J by 8 bases, with 13 bases left in between. This CDR3 has 12 amino acids. Germline-derived CDR1 and CDR2 are MDHEN and SYDVKM.